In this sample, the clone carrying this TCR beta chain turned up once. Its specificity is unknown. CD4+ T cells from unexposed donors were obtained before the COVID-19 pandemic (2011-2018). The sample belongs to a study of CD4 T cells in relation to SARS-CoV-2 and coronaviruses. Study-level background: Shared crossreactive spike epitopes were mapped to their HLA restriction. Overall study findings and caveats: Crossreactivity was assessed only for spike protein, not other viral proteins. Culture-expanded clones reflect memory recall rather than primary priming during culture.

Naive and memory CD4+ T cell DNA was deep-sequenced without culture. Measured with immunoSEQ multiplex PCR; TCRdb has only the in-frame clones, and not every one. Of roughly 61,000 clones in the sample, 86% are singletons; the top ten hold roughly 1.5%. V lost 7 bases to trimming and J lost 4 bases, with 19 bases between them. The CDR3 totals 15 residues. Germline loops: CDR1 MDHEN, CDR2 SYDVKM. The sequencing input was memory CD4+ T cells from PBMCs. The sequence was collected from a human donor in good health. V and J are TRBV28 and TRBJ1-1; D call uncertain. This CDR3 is CASNIRRPMGTEAFF. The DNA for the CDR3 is TGTGCCAGCAATATACGAAGACCTATGGGCACTGAAGCTTTCTTT.